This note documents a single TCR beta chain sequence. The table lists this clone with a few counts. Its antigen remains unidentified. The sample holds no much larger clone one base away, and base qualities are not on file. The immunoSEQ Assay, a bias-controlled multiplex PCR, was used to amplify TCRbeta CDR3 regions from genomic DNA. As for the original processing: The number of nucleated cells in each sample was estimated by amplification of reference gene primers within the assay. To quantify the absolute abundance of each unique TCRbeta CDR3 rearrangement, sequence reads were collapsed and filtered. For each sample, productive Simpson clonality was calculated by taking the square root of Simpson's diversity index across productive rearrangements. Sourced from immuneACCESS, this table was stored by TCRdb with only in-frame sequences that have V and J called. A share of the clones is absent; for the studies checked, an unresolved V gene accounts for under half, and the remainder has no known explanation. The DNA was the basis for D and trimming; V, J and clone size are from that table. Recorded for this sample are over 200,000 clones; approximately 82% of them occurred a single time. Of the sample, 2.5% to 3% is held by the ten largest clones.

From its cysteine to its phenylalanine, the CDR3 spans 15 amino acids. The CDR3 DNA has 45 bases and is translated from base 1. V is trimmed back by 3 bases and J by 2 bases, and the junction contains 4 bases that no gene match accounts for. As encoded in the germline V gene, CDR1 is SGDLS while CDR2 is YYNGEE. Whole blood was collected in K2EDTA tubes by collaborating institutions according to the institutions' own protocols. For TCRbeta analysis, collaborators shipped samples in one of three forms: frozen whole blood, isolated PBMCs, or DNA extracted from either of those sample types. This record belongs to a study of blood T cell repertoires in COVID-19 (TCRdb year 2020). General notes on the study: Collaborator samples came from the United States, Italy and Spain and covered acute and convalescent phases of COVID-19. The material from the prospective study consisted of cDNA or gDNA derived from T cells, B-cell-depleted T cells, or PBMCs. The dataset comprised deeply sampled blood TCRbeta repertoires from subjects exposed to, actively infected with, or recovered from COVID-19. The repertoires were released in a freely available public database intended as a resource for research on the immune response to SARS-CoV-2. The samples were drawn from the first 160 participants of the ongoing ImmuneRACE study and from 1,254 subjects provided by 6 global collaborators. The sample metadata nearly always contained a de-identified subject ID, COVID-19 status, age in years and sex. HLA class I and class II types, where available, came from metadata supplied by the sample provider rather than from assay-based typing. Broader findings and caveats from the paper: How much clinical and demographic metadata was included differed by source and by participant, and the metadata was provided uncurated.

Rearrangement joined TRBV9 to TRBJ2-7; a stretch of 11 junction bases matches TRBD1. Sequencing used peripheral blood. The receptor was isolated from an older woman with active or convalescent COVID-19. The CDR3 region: CASSEGTGGPYEQYF. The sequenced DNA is TGTGCCAGCAGCGAGGGGACAGGGGGACCCTACGAGCAGTACTTC.